The 30 T cell receptor beta chains given below trace back to one sample, sequenced in a study of neoadjuvant nivolumab and ipilimumab in lung cancer. Produced via immunoSEQ multiplex PCR; TCRdb's table is partial and in-frame only. The table includes about 38,000 clones, about 88% detected once. The sequencing used peripheral blood, collected before neoadjuvant nivolumab, alone or with ipilimumab. All receptors derive from an adult with non-small cell lung cancer.

V is TRBV9 and J is TRBJ2-6, with 10 bases lining up with TRBD2. J gave up 0 bases and V 0 bases, and 3 bases lay outside the gene matches. The germline V gene has CDR1 SGDLS and CDR2 YYNGEE. CDR3 length: 18 amino acids. This CDR3 reads CASSVGLAGFSGANVLTF. As DNA, the CDR3 is TGTGCCAGCAGCGTAGGACTAGCGGGTTTCTCTGGGGCCAACGTCCTGACTTTC.

V gene TRBV18 combines with J gene TRBJ2-1; the D gene could be TRBD1 or TRBD2 (6 bases each). Germline loops: CDR1 KGHSH, CDR2 LQKENI. CDR3 length: 16 amino acids. The ends were cut back, 0 bases at V and 0 bases at J, with 9 bases in the middle. This CDR3 reads CASSPPGGGSYNEQFF. CDR3 nucleotide sequence: TGTGCCAGCTCACCACCGGGGGGCGGCTCCTACAATGAGCAGTTCTTC.

The V and J genes are TRBV6-1 and TRBJ2-3; D is perhaps TRBD1 (6 bases). This CDR3 contains 15 residues. CDR1 is MNHNS and CDR2 is SASEGT in the germline V gene. The ends were cut back, 6 bases at V and 0 bases at J, with 13 bases in the middle. The CDR3 DNA reads TGTGCCAGCAGCCGGCCAGGGGATAGCACAGATACGCAGTATTTT. It yields the protein CASSRPGDSTDTQYF.

The chain couples TRBV9 to TRBJ2-6; D is possibly TRBD1 (6 bases). The V end was cut by 4 bases, the J end by 0 bases, with 8 bases between. Germline CDR1 and CDR2: SGDLS and YYNGEE. This CDR3 is built from 15 residues. CDR3 amino acids: CASSPRGSGANVLTF. CDR3 bases: TGTGCCAGCAGCCCCAGGGGCTCTGGGGCCAACGTCCTGACTTTC.

The chain links TRBV5-1 to TRBJ2-3; TRBD2 matches at 7 bases. There are 15 residues in the CDR3. V lost 2 bases and J lost 4; bases outside the gene matches: 7. The germline gives CDR1 SGHRS, CDR2 YFSETQ. Here the CDR3 reads CASSFGGSNPDTQYF. The CDR3 bases are TGCGCCAGCAGCTTTGGCGGGAGCAACCCAGATACGCAGTATTTT.

This rearrangement joins TRBV7-8 to TRBJ2-1; no definite D call. Germline V gene data show CDR1 as SGHVS and CDR2 as FQNEAQ. Trimming stripped 1 base from V and 5 bases from J, with 6 bases between. This CDR3 is built from 13 residues. CDR3 sequence (DNA): TGTGCCAGCAGCTTAGGACGGAACAATGAGCAGTTCTTC. Translating gives CASSLGRNNEQFF.

The genes are TRBV9 and TRBJ1-3; D possibly corresponds to TRBD1 (5 bases). Per germline, CDR1 SGDLS and CDR2 YYNGEE. The CDR3 covers 15 residues. Trimming pared 4 bases from V and 0 bases from J, leaving 11 bases between. The CDR3 region is CASSWDAGSGNTIYF. DNA of the CDR3: TGTGCCAGCAGCTGGGACGCTGGCTCTGGAAACACCATATATTTT. The entire variable domain, with the rest obtained from reference TRBV9 and TRBJ1-3, is as follows: DSGVTQTPKHLITATGQRVTLRCSPRSGDLSVYWYQQSLDQGLQFLIQYYNGEERAKGNILERFSAQQFPDLHSELNLSSLELGDSALYFCASSWDAGSGNTIYFGEGSWLTVV.

This chain connects TRBV4-3 to TRBJ2-7; the D is unclear. The CDR3 length is 14 residues. The ends were cut back, 0 bases at V and 2 bases at J, with 8 bases in the middle. Germline V gene lookup returns CDR1 LGHNA and CDR2 YSLEER. The CDR3 loop reads CASSQDYGTYEQYF. DNA of the CDR3: TGCGCCAGCAGCCAAGATTACGGAACCTACGAGCAGTACTTC.

Turning to this clone: The same CDR3 can be traced to other DNA sequences in this sample. V is TRBV11-2 and J is TRBJ2-7; tentatively, D is TRBD2 (5 bases). CDR1 is SGHAT and CDR2 is FQNNGV in the germline V gene. This CDR3 spans 15 amino acids. Trimming cost V 1 base and J 3 bases, with 13 bases left between them. DNA of the CDR3: TGTGCCAGCAGCTTAGGGTACAGAGGGCTCTACGAGCAGTACTTC. It codes for CASSLGYRGLYEQYF.

V and J are TRBV7-6 and TRBJ2-5; 9 positions match TRBD1. The germline gives CDR1 SGHVS, CDR2 FNYEAQ. V shed 0 bases and J 3 bases; nucleotides not matched to a gene: 14. This CDR3 has 19 residues. The DNA of the CDR3 is TGTGCCAGCAGCTTAGCGGGGACAGGGAGGACGAGGATTAAAGAGACCCAGTACTTC. Translated: CASSLAGTGRTRIKETQYF.

CDR3 region: CASSQGASYNEQFF. CDR3 bases: TGCGCCAGCAGCCAGGGGGCCTCCTACAATGAGCAGTTCTTC. The V and J genes are TRBV10-1 and TRBJ2-1; 8 bases are a match to TRBD1. The V gene end was trimmed by 6 bases and the J gene end by 0 bases; junction bases not matched to a gene: 1. Germline CDR1 and CDR2: WNHNN and SYGVQD (reference sequence). The CDR3 covers 14 residues.

V is TRBV6-5 and J is TRBJ1-2; D is perhaps TRBD1 (6 bases). V shed 5 bases and J shed 8 bases, with 21 bases lying between them. The CDR3 covers 15 residues. Germline CDR1 MNHEY, CDR2 SVGAGI. The CDR3 spells CASSPQSGGAVGYTF. The CDR3 region has the DNA TGTGCCAGCAGTCCGCAATCGGGGGGGGCGGTAGGCTACACCTTC.

The chain employs TRBV9 and TRBJ1-4; D is perhaps TRBD1 (5 bases). Germline lookup yields CDR1 SGDLS and CDR2 YYNGEE. V was clipped by 6 bases and J by 8 bases, with 17 bases between them. This CDR3 has 14 amino acids. DNA for the CDR3: TGTGCCAGCACCCGTTCGCAGGGTGACGAAAAACTGTTTTTT. Protein product: CASTRSQGDEKLFF.

This rearrangement joins TRBV27 to TRBJ2-5; D remains unclear. Per the germline V gene, CDR1 is MNHEY and CDR2 is SMNVEV (reference sequence). The CDR3 totals 15 residues. The V gene lost 0 bases and the J gene lost 5 bases, with 13 bases spanning the gap. The CDR3 reads CASSLSRFAPETQYF. In DNA, the CDR3 is TGTGCCAGCAGTTTATCAAGATTTGCTCCGGAGACCCAGTACTTC.

V gene TRBV11-2 combines with J gene TRBJ1-3; 12 bases line up with TRBD1. The CDR3 runs 14 residues. Germline V lookup: CDR1 SGHAT, CDR2 FQNNGV. Unmatched junction bases numbered 5, after V lost 7 bases and J lost 7 bases. The CDR3 nucleotides are TGTGCCAGCAACCCAGGGACAGGGGGCAACACCATATATTTT. Its protein product is CASNPGTGGNTIYF.

The chain has TRBV28 and TRBJ2-1; a weak D match, TRBD2 (5 bases). CDR3 size: 11 residues. Trimming stripped 6 bases from V and 6 bases from J, with 6 bases between. The germline gives CDR1 MDHEN, CDR2 SYDVKM. CDR3 residues: CASSRGNEQFF. The CDR3 coding sequence is TGTGCCAGCAGCCGGGGCAATGAGCAGTTCTTC.

The chain combines TRBV9 with TRBJ2-2; the D gene is possibly TRBD2 (5 bases). Trimming left V 0 bases short and J 4 bases short, with 13 bases between. The CDR3 has 16 amino acids. Per the germline V gene, CDR1 is SGDLS and CDR2 is YYNGEE. CDR3 sequence reads: CASSVDLAVFTGELFF. CDR3 in DNA: TGTGCCAGCAGCGTAGATCTAGCTGTGTTCACCGGGGAGCTGTTTTTT.

The CDR3: CASRQTGYGYTF. As DNA, the CDR3 is TGCGCCAGCAGACAAACAGGGTATGGCTACACCTTC. V usage is TRBV5-1 and J usage is TRBJ1-2; possible D gene TRBD1, 6 bases. Germline CDR1 and CDR2: SGHRS and YFSETQ. The CDR3 extends over 12 amino acids. V lost 5 bases and J 5 bases, leaving 10 bases between the germline ends.

This sequence joins TRBV6-6 and TRBJ2-7, with 7 bases aligning to TRBD2. The CDR3 spans 16 residues. The germline V gene has CDR1 MNHNY and CDR2 SVGAGI (reference sequence). Trimming removed 5 bases from V and 3 bases from J; junction bases left unmatched: 13. The CDR3 bases are TGTGCCAGCAGTCCGATCCCCGGGACTACCAACTACGAGCAGTACTTC. Its protein is CASSPIPGTTNYEQYF.

This clone was observed a single time. Other DNA sequences of this sample code for an identical CDR3. The rearrangement uses TRBV30 and TRBJ2-1; no definite D call. V gave up 1 base and J gave up 7 bases, with 2 bases separating them. Germline V gene lookup returns CDR1 GTSNPN and CDR2 SVGIG (reference sequence). The CDR3 length is 10 residues. CDR3 coding DNA: TGTGCCTGGAGTGAGAATGAGCAGTTCTTC. Translated: CAWSENEQFF.

The chain is built from TRBV27 and TRBJ2-7, with D perhaps given as TRBD1 or TRBD2 (6 bases each). Germline V gene lookup returns CDR1 MNHEY and CDR2 SMNVEV (reference sequence). The germline V and J ends were trimmed by 5 bases and 2 bases, with 16 bases remaining between them. The CDR3 is made up of 15 amino acids. This chain's CDR3 is CASSPRGVITYEQYF. DNA of the CDR3: TGTGCCAGCAGTCCGAGGGGGGTGATCACCTACGAGCAGTACTTC.

The genes are TRBV7-2 and TRBJ1-2, with D possibly TRBD1 on 5 matching bases. The CDR3 length is 15 residues. Trimming took off 0 bases at V and 2 bases at J, with 10 bases between the two ends. Germline loops: CDR1 SGHTA, CDR2 FQGNSA. CDR3 protein: CASSLARGGNYGYTF. In DNA, the CDR3 is TGTGCCAGCAGCTTAGCGCGGGGGGGAAACTATGGCTACACCTTC.

This chain joins TRBV9 and TRBJ2-3; the match to TRBD2 covers 7 bases. This CDR3 comprises 15 residues. Germline V gene lookup returns CDR1 SGDLS and CDR2 YYNGEE. V was pared by 0 bases and J by 1 base, with 2 bases of the junction left unmatched. The CDR3 bases are TGTGCCAGCAGCGTAGGTGCGGGAGGCACAGATACGCAGTATTTT. Protein: CASSVGAGGTDTQYF.

The CDR3 reads CASSPRLAYEQYF. Here the CDR3 DNA reads TGCGCCAGCAGCCCGCGCCTAGCCTACGAGCAGTACTTC. The gene calls are TRBV4-1 and TRBJ2-7, with no clear D. V was clipped by 4 bases and J by 2 bases, with 9 bases between them. The CDR3 runs 13 residues. Germline lookup yields CDR1 MGHRA and CDR2 YSYEKL.

The rearrangement joins TRBV27 to TRBJ2-3; 8 positions match TRBD2. The CDR3 is 18 amino acids. V lost 2 bases, J lost 3 bases, and 13 bases stayed unmatched. Germline V gene data show CDR1 as MNHEY and CDR2 as SMNVEV (reference sequence). CDR3 protein: CASSLAPSVAGNTDTQYF. The DNA of the CDR3 is TGTGCCAGCAGTTTAGCCCCCTCGGTAGCGGGAAATACAGATACGCAGTATTTT.

The chain combines TRBV10-2 with TRBJ1-5; D is unclear. CDR1 and CDR2 from the germline V gene are WSHSY and SAAADI. Deletions cut 6 bases from V and 0 bases from J, with 15 bases between. The CDR3 spans 16 residues. In DNA form, the CDR3 reads TGCGCCAGCAGGGGGAGGGCAGAATCTAGCAATCAGCCCCAGCATTTT. The encoded protein is CASRGRAESSNQPQHF.

This chain links TRBV19 with TRBJ1-5, with 7 bases lining up with TRBD1. The CDR3 runs to 14 residues. V gave up 6 bases and J gave up 4 bases; unmatched junction bases: 6. The germline gives CDR1 LNHDA, CDR2 SQIVND (reference sequence). This CDR3 is CASSPDRANQPQHF. The DNA for the CDR3 is TGTGCCAGTAGCCCTGACAGGGCTAATCAGCCCCAGCATTTT.

The V call is TRBV5-1, the J call TRBJ2-3; 7 bases fit TRBD1. Germline V CDR1 and CDR2: SGHRS, YFSETQ. Unmatched junction bases numbered 20, after V lost 5 bases and J lost 2 bases. This CDR3 has 19 residues. The CDR3, as DNA: TGCGCCAGCAGGCCTGACAGGGCCCCCCAGGTAGAAAACACAGATACGCAGTATTTT. Translating gives CASRPDRAPQVENTDTQYF.

The rearrangement joins TRBV15 to TRBJ2-1; TRBD2 aligns across 7 bases. V lost 0 bases to trimming and J lost 6 bases; unmatched junction nucleotides: 8. Per germline, CDR1 LNHNV and CDR2 YYDKDF (reference sequence). This CDR3 comprises 16 residues. CDR3 in DNA: TGTGCCACCAGCAGAGATCCGGCGGGAGAATTCAATGAGCAGTTCTTC. Amino acid sequence: CATSRDPAGEFNEQFF.

This clone has only a few counts. The rearrangement uses TRBV10-1 and TRBJ2-7; D is perhaps TRBD1 (6 bases). V lost 5 bases, J lost 3 bases, and 14 bases lay in between. This CDR3 has 14 amino acids. The germline CDR1 and CDR2 sequences are WNHNN and SYGVQD (reference sequence). The CDR3: CASSTDRFGYEQYF. The CDR3 DNA is TGCGCCAGCAGTACAGACAGGTTCGGCTACGAGCAGTACTTC.